The clone carrying this T cell receptor (beta chain) showed up just a few times. This entry comes from a study of OX40 agonist ivuxolimab in advanced cancers. The table came from immunoSEQ multiplex PCR; TCRdb's copy has only in-frame clones and leaves some out. Among 57,000 or so clones listed, about 86% were seen once. This CDR3 is 14 amino acids long. Germline CDR1 is KGHSH and CDR2 is LQKENI. V was shortened by 4 bases and J by 3 bases, with 13 bases between the two germline ends. The chain combines TRBV18 with TRBJ2-7, with a tentative D call TRBD2 (6 bases). The sequence derives from an adult with an advanced solid tumor such as melanoma, head and neck, liver or kidney cancer. The sequenced sample was CD4+ or CD8+ T cells sorted from blood, obtained in a trial of the OX40 agonist ivuxolimab. Here the CDR3 reads CASSRGTGDYEQYF. CDR3 bases: TGTGCCAGCTCACGCGGGACTGGAGACTACGAGCAGTACTTC.